This T cell receptor (beta chain) was sequenced for a study of T cells after yellow fever vaccination. General study findings and limits: Few clonotypes appeared in both CD4 and CD8 compartments.

Production of TCR cDNA was by 5'RACE template switching, which also added a universal primer site and UMIs. TCRdb passed the 5' RACE reads through MiXCR, listing each CDR3 protein once. The profile shows 95,000 to 100,000 distinct CDR3 sequences, 4.5% to 6% of them singletons. CDR3 length: 12 amino acids. Germline loops: CDR1 SGHDT, CDR2 YYEEEE. V shed 4 bases and J shed 3 bases, with 8 bases lying between them. Turning to this clonotype: Antigen unknown.

The sample consisted of CD8+ T cells sorted from PBMCs, taken 10 days after the yellow fever booster vaccination. V usage is TRBV5-6 and J usage is TRBJ2-7, with D possibly being TRBD1 (6 bases). The sequence came from a man aged 18 to 29 who received the YFV17D yellow fever vaccine. Here the CDR3 DNA reads TGTGCCAGCAGCATGGACAGCTACGAGCAGTACTTC. Translation gives CASSMDSYEQYF.